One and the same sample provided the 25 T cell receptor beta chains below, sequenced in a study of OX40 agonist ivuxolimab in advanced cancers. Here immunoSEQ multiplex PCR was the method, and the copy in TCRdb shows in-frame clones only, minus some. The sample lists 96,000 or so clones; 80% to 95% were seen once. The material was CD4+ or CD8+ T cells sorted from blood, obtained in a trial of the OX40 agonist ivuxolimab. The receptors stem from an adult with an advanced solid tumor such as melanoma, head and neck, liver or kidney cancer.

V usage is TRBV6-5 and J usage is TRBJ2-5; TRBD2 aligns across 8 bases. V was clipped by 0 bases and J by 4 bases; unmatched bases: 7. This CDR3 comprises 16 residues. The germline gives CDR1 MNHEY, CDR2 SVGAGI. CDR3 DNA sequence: TGTGCCAGCAGTTACTCGGCGGGAGGTAGTGGAGAGACCCAGTACTTC. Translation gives CASSYSAGGSGETQYF.

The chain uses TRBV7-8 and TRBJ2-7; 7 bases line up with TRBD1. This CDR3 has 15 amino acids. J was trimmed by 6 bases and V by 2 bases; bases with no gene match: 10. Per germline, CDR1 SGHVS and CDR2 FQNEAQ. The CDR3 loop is CASSLYDRVSSEQYF. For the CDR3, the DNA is TGTGCCAGCAGCTTATATGACAGGGTTAGCTCCGAGCAGTACTTC. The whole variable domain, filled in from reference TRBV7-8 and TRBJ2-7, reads GAGVSQSPRYKVAKRGQDVALRCDPISGHVSLFWYQQALGQGPEFLTYFQNEAQLDKSGLPSDRFFAERPEGSVSTLKIQRTQQEDSAVYLCASSLYDRVSSEQYFGPGTRLTVT.

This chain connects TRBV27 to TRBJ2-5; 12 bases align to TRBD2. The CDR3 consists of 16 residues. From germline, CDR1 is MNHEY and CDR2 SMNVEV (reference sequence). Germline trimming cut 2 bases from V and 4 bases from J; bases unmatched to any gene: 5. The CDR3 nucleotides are TGTGCCAGCAGTTTAAAAGGGGGACTAGCGGGAGAGACCCAGTACTTC. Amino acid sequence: CASSLKGGLAGETQYF.

CDR3 coding DNA: TGTGCCAGCGCCGGACAGGGTTTTGGATATGGCTACACCTTC. Translated: CASAGQGFGYGYTF. This chain links TRBV6-5 with TRBJ1-2; TRBD1 aligns across 8 bases. The CDR3 runs 14 residues. Germline V gives CDR1 MNHEY, CDR2 SVGAGI. Trimming at V came to 8 bases and at J to 5 bases, leaving 10 bases not matched to a gene.

CDR3 coding DNA: TGTGCCAGCAGCTTTGTAGAGGCTTCCTACGAGCAGTACTTC. Translating gives CASSFVEASYEQYF. V gene TRBV11-1 combines with J gene TRBJ2-7, with no clear D. The germline V gene has CDR1 SGHAT and CDR2 FQDESV (reference sequence). V gave up 3 bases and J gave up 1 base, with 10 bases separating them. The CDR3 is 14 residues long.

DNA of the CDR3: TGTGCCAGTAGTAAGACTAGCGGGACATTATCTAGAGAGCAGTACTTC. Residues: CASSKTSGTLSREQYF. The chain combines TRBV19 with TRBJ2-7, with TRBD2 matching 11 bases. Germline-derived CDR1 and CDR2 are LNHDA and SQIVND (reference sequence). After removal of 4 bases from V and 7 bases from J, the junction contained 12 bases not matched to a gene. CDR3 size: 16 residues. The full variable domain, its missing parts supplied by reference TRBV19 and TRBJ2-7, is DGGITQSPKYLFRKEGQNVTLSCEQNLNHDAMYWYRQDPGQGLRLIYYSQIVNDFQKGDIAEGYSVSREKKESFPLTVTSAQKNPTAFYLCASSKTSGTLSREQYFGPGTRLTVT.

The CDR3 protein is CASSPRPGWDTEAFF. In DNA form, the CDR3 reads TGTGCCAGCAGCCCTAGGCCAGGGTGGGACACTGAAGCTTTCTTT. The J gene is TRBJ1-1, the V gene TRBV7-6; TRBD1 might be the D (5 bases). Trimming removed 5 bases at V and 3 bases at J, with 16 bases between. Germline CDR1 is SGHVS and CDR2 is FNYEAQ. The CDR3 sequence is 15 residues long.

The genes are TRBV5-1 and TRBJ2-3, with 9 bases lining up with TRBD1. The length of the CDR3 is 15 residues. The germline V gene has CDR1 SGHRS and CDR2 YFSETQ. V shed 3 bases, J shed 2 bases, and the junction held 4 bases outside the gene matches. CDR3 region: CASSWTGADTDTQYF. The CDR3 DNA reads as TGCGCCAGCAGCTGGACAGGGGCCGACACAGATACGCAGTATTTT.

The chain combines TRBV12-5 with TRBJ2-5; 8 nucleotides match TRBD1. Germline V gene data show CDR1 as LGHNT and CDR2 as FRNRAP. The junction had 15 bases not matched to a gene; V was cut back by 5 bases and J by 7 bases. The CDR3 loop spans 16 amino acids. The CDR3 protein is CASGLHRQTGETTQYF. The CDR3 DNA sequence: TGTGCTAGTGGTCTACACAGACAGACAGGGGAAACGACCCAGTACTTC.

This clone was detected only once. The CDR3 loop reads CASRPTGTDTQYF. CDR3 nucleotides: TGTGCCAGCAGACCCACAGGTACAGATACGCAGTATTTT. The genes are TRBV27 and TRBJ2-3; TRBD1 might be the D (5 bases). Trimming took 6 bases from V and 3 from J, leaving 10 bases between them. This CDR3 spans 13 amino acids. Germline lookup yields CDR1 MNHEY and CDR2 SMNVEV (reference sequence).

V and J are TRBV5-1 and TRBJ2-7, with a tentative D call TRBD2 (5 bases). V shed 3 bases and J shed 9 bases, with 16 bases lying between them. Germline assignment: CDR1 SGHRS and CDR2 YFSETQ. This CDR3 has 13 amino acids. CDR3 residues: CASSSAPSSPQYF. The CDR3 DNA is TGCGCCAGCAGCTCCGCGCCCTCTAGCCCGCAGTACTTC.

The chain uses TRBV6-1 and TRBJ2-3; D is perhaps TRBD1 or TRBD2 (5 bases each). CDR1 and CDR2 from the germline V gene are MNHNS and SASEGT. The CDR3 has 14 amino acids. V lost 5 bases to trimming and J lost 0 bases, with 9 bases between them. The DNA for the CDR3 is TGTGCCAGCAGTCGGGACGGAAGCACAGATACGCAGTATTTT. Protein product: CASSRDGSTDTQYF.

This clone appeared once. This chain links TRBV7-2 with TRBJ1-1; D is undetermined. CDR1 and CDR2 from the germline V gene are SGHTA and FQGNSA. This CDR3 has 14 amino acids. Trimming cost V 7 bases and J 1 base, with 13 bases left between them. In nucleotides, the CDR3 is TGTGCCAGCAACAAAGGTTGGGGGAACACTGAAGCTTTCTTT. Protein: CASNKGWGNTEAFF.

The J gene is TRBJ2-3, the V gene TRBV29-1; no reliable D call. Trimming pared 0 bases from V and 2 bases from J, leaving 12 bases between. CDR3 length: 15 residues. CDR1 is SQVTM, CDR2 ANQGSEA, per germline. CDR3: CSVEDPGQVTDTQYF. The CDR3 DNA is TGCAGCGTTGAAGATCCCGGGCAGGTCACAGATACGCAGTATTTT.

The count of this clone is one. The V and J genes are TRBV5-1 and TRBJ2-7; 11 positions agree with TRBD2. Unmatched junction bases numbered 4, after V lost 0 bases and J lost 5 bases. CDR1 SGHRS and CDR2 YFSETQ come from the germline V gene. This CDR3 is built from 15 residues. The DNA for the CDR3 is TGCGCCAGCAGCTTGGTACTAGCGGGAGCCCACGAGCAGTACTTC. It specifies CASSLVLAGAHEQYF.

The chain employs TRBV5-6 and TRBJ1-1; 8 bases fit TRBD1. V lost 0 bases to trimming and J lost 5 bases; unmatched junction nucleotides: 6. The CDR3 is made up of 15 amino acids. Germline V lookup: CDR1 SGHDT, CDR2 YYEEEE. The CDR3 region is CASSLGQGRGTEAFF. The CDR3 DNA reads TGTGCCAGCAGCTTGGGACAGGGGCGGGGGACTGAAGCTTTCTTT.

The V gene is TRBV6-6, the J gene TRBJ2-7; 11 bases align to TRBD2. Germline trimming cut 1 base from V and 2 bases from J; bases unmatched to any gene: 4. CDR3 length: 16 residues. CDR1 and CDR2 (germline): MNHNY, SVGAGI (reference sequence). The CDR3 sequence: CASSYLTSGAAYEQYF. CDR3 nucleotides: TGTGCCAGCAGTTACTTGACTAGCGGGGCCGCCTACGAGCAGTACTTC.

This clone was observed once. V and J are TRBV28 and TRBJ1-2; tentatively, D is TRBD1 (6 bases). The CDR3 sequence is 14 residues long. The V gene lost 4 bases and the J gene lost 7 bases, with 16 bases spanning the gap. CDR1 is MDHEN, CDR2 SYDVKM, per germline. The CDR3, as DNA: TGTGCCAGCAGTTCCATTACGGGGGCTGCTGGCTACACCTTC. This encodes CASSSITGAAGYTF.

In nucleotides, the CDR3 is TGTGCCAGCAGCATAGGTGGAGGCATTCAGTACTTC. Encoded protein: CASSIGGGIQYF. The chain combines TRBV11-3 with TRBJ2-4, with TRBD2 as a possible D gene (5 bases). The CDR3 extends over 12 amino acids. The ends were cut back, 5 bases at V and 9 bases at J, with 11 bases in the middle. Germline CDR1 SGHNT, CDR2 YENEEA.

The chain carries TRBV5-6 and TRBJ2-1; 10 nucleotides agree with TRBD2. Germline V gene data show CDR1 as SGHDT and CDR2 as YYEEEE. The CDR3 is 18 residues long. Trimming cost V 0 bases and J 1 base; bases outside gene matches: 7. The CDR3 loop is CASSLAGASGSSYNEQFF. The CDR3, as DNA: TGTGCCAGCAGCTTGGCCGGGGCTAGCGGGAGTTCCTACAATGAGCAGTTCTTC.

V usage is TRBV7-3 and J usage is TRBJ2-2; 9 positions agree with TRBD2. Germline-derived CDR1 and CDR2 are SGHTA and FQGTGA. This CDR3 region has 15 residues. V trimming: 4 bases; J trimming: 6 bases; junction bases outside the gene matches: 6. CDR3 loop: CASSWAAGGAGELFF. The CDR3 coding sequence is TGTGCCAGCAGCTGGGCAGCGGGAGGAGCCGGGGAGCTGTTTTTT.

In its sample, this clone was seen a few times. In DNA form, the CDR3 reads TGTGCCAGCAGTTACTCGACAGGGGGTGGCAATTCACCCCTCCACTTT. It yields the protein CASSYSTGGGNSPLHF. V usage is TRBV6-5 and J usage is TRBJ1-6; 9 bases are a match to TRBD1. Per the germline V gene, CDR1 is MNHEY and CDR2 is SVGAGI. CDR3 length: 16 residues. J lost 7 bases, V lost 0 bases, and 4 bases had no gene match.

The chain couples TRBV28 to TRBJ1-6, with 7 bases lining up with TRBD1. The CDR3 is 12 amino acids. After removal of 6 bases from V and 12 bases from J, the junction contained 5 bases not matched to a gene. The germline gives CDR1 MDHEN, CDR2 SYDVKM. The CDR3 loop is CASRPNRGPLHF. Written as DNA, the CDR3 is TGTGCCAGCAGGCCTAACAGGGGACCCCTCCACTTT.

CDR3 loop: CATSPGIGRFYGYTF. DNA for the CDR3: TGTGCCACCAGCCCCGGAATTGGGAGATTTTATGGCTACACCTTC. The chain employs TRBV15 and TRBJ1-2; no clear D. The germline CDR1 and CDR2 sequences are LNHNV and YYDKDF (reference sequence). The CDR3 consists of 15 residues. Between the trimmed V and J ends, which lost 5 bases and 5 bases, there was a span of 18 bases.

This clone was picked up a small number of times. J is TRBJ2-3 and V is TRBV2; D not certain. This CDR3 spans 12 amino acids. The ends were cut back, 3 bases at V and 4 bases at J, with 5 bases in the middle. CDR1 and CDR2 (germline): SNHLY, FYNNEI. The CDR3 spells CASSDWADTQYF. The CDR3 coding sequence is TGTGCCAGCAGTGATTGGGCAGATACGCAGTATTTT.